Following are 24 T cell receptor beta chains from one sample sequenced in a study of PD-1 blockade in classical Hodgkin lymphoma. Each and every patient relapsed after autologous stem cell transplantation, and patients got differing brentuximab vedotin exposure. TCRdb's table, derived via immunoSEQ multiplex PCR, lists solely in-frame clones and lacks some. The table records about 62,000 clones, about 91% of them present only once. Here the sequenced sample was peripheral blood mononuclear cells (PBMCs), taken at baseline. The receptors derive from a human donor with classical Hodgkin lymphoma.

The chain carries TRBV4-1 and TRBJ1-1; D is perhaps TRBD1 (6 bases). Germline CDR1 and CDR2: MGHRA and YSYEKL. V was cut by 0 bases and J by 4 bases, with 12 bases left in between. The CDR3 runs 15 residues. The CDR3 DNA sequence: TGCGCCAGCAGCCAAGAGATGACAGGCCGCACTGAAGCTTTCTTT. Amino acid sequence: CASSQEMTGRTEAFF.

This chain links TRBV6-5 with TRBJ2-5; unclear D gene. Germline CDR1 reads MNHEY; CDR2 reads SVGAGI. The CDR3 totals 14 residues. V lost 2 bases to trimming and J lost 2 bases, with 9 bases between them. The CDR3 region is CASSYGVGQETQYF. The DNA for the CDR3 is TGTGCCAGCAGTTACGGCGTGGGACAAGAGACCCAGTACTTC.

The chain employs TRBV18 and TRBJ1-2, with D perhaps matching TRBD1 (6 bases). Germline lookup yields CDR1 KGHSH and CDR2 LQKENI. The CDR3 extends over 15 amino acids. The V and J ends lost 0 bases and 5 bases respectively, with 13 bases between them. The CDR3 sequence is CASSPPTGIGYGYTF. CDR3 bases: TGTGCCAGCTCACCACCTACAGGGATTGGGTATGGCTACACCTTC.

This chain links TRBV4-1 with TRBJ1-2; D ambiguous. Germline assignment: CDR1 MGHRA and CDR2 YSYEKL. This CDR3 spans 15 amino acids. Trimming stripped 0 bases from V and 8 bases from J, with 16 bases between. The CDR3 DNA is TGCGCCAGCAGCCAAGAAGGGTCCCCGATCTGGGGCTACACCTTC. It specifies CASSQEGSPIWGYTF.

Comments on this clone: The sample carries other DNA sequences with the same CDR3. This chain uses TRBV19 with TRBJ1-2; tentatively, D is TRBD1 (5 bases). V shed 7 bases and J shed 1 base, with 10 bases lying between them. In germline, CDR1 is LNHDA, CDR2 SQIVND (reference sequence). The CDR3 loop spans 13 amino acids. CDR3 in amino acids: CASTEQVNYGYTF. In nucleotides, the CDR3 is TGTGCCAGTACCGAACAGGTTAACTATGGCTACACCTTC.

This chain connects TRBV19 to TRBJ1-1; D gene ambiguous. V gave up 0 bases and J gave up 8 bases, with 13 bases separating them. This CDR3 is 14 amino acids long. CDR1 is LNHDA and CDR2 is SQIVND in the germline V gene (reference sequence). CDR3 sequence (DNA): TGTGCCAGTAGTATAGATTTGAGGAGATTCGAAGCTTTCTTT. Encoded protein: CASSIDLRRFEAFF.

This clone was counted once. The rearrangement uses TRBV5-1 and TRBJ1-2, with 9 bases fitting TRBD1. The CDR3 loop spans 13 amino acids. Germline CDR1 SGHRS, CDR2 YFSETQ. J lost 2 bases, V lost 4 bases, and 0 bases had no gene match. The CDR3 nucleotides read TGCGCCAGCAGCGGGACAGGGAACTATGGCTACACCTTC. Translation: CASSGTGNYGYTF.

This rearrangement joins TRBV6-1 to TRBJ2-7; D possibly uses TRBD1 or TRBD2 (5 bases each). Germline CDR1 is MNHNS and CDR2 is SASEGT. The CDR3 covers 15 residues. Trimming pared 5 bases from V and 7 bases from J, leaving 21 bases between. Here the CDR3 reads CASSSLWGIRKEQYF. CDR3 sequence (DNA): TGTGCCAGCAGTTCCCTCTGGGGGATTAGAAAGGAGCAGTACTTC.

The CDR3 here is CAISGQGRNTIYF. For the CDR3, the DNA is TGTGCCATCAGCGGACAGGGAAGAAACACCATATATTTT. The rearrangement joins TRBV10-3 to TRBJ1-3, with 8 bases that match TRBD1. CDR3 length: 13 residues. With 6 bases clipped from V and 5 bases from J, the junction kept 3 bases outside the gene matches. Germline lookup yields CDR1 ENHRY and CDR2 SYGVKD.

The chain couples TRBV6-6 to TRBJ1-2, with a tentative D call TRBD1 (6 bases). Trimming shortened V by 5 bases and J by 0 bases, and 10 bases separated the two germline ends. CDR3 length: 14 amino acids. Germline V CDR1 and CDR2: MNHNY, SVGAGI (reference sequence). CDR3 residues: CASSLRGPNYGYTF. The CDR3 nucleotides are TGTGCCAGCAGTCTCAGGGGCCCTAACTATGGCTACACCTTC.

The CDR3 region is CAGTGNEQFF. In nucleotides, the CDR3 is TGTGCCGGTACAGGCAATGAGCAGTTCTTC. The rearrangement joins TRBV5-8 to TRBJ2-1; a possible D gene is TRBD1 (5 bases). Germline CDR1 reads SGHTS; CDR2 reads YDEGEE. V lost 10 bases, J lost 6 bases, and 8 bases lay in between. The CDR3 contains 10 residues.

The rearrangement joins TRBV4-1 to TRBJ2-4; possible D gene TRBD1, 6 bases. The germline V gene encodes CDR1 MGHRA and CDR2 YSYEKL. The length of the CDR3 is 15 residues. The V gene lost 0 bases and the J gene lost 7 bases, with 13 bases spanning the gap. CDR3 sequence reads: CASSQDYRDQNIQYF. In nucleotides, the CDR3 is TGCGCCAGCAGCCAAGATTACAGGGACCAGAACATTCAGTACTTC.

The chain employs TRBV7-8 and TRBJ1-1; TRBD1 matches 10 bases. Germline values: CDR1 SGHVS, CDR2 FQNEAQ. CDR3 length equals 16 residues. V dropped 1 base and J dropped 1; count of bases not matched to a gene: 3. The CDR3 bases are TGTGCCAGCAGCTTAGAAGGGACAGGGGCGAACACTGAAGCTTTCTTT. Amino acid sequence: CASSLEGTGANTEAFF.

The rearrangement uses TRBV28 and TRBJ2-5; the D is unclear. The V gene's germline CDR1 is MDHEN and CDR2 SYDVKM. V lost 6 bases to trimming and J lost 5 bases, with 7 bases between them. The CDR3 covers 11 residues. CDR3 sequence: CASSSRETQYF. In nucleotides, the CDR3 is TGTGCCAGCAGCTCCCGCGAGACCCAGTACTTC.

This clone has just one count. The chain employs TRBV7-9 and TRBJ2-3, with 8 bases matching TRBD1. CDR3 length equals 18 residues. The ends lost 1 base at V and 0 bases at J; junction bases unmatched: 9. Germline CDR1 and CDR2: SEHNR and FQNEAQ (reference sequence). This CDR3 reads CASSLDLIQGASTDTQYF. The CDR3 nucleotides are TGTGCCAGCAGCTTAGACTTAATCCAGGGGGCTAGCACAGATACGCAGTATTTT.

This clone was counted only a few times. This sequence joins TRBV18 and TRBJ2-7, with D unclear. V lost 3 bases and J lost 1, with 7 bases in between. This CDR3 spans 13 amino acids. Germline V gene sequence: CDR1 KGHSH, CDR2 LQKENI. The chain's CDR3 is CASSPDGSYEQYF. The CDR3 nucleotides are TGTGCCAGCTCACCGGACGGATCCTACGAGCAGTACTTC.

The chain recombines TRBV5-5 with TRBJ1-1; D ambiguous. This CDR3 is built from 13 residues. Germline CDR1 and CDR2: SGHKS and YYEKEE (reference sequence). The V end was cut by 2 bases, the J end by 2 bases, with 7 bases between. CDR3 sequence (DNA): TGTGCCAGCAGCTTCGACGGAAACACTGAAGCTTTCTTT. The encoded protein is CASSFDGNTEAFF.

The genes are TRBV30 and TRBJ1-5; D gene uncertain. The germline V gene encodes CDR1 GTSNPN and CDR2 SVGIG (reference sequence). This CDR3 is built from 13 residues. Trimming left V 3 bases short and J 5 bases short, with 11 bases between. DNA of the CDR3: TGTGCCTGGAGAGCTTCGGATTATCAGCCCCAGCATTTT. It translates to CAWRASDYQPQHF.

CDR3 protein: CASSTGNQPQHF. The CDR3 coding sequence is TGTGCCAGTAGTACGGGGAATCAGCCCCAGCATTTT. The V gene is TRBV19, the J gene TRBJ1-5, with no clear D. This CDR3 has 12 residues. Looked up from germline, CDR1 is LNHDA and CDR2 is SQIVND (reference sequence). Trimming shortened V by 4 bases and J by 4 bases, and 5 bases separated the two germline ends.

This chain joins TRBV5-8 and TRBJ2-3; 9 nucleotides line up with TRBD1. CDR3 length: 16 residues. V shed 7 bases, J shed 6 bases, and the junction held 15 bases outside the gene matches. CDR1 SGHTS and CDR2 YDEGEE come from the germline V gene. CDR3 loop: CASVVWSGTGRDTQYF. As DNA, the CDR3 is TGTGCCAGCGTAGTATGGTCCGGGACAGGGAGGGATACGCAGTATTTT.

J is TRBJ1-1 and V is TRBV6-6, with 7 positions matching TRBD1. The J segment lost 7 bases and the V segment lost 8 bases, leaving 13 bases of the junction unmatched. This CDR3 is built from 14 residues. Germline CDR1 reads MNHNY; CDR2 reads SVGAGI (reference sequence). The DNA for the CDR3 is TGTGCCAGCCGTATAATCGAGGGGGCTAGTGAAGCTTTCTTT. It translates to CASRIIEGASEAFF.

V gene TRBV7-8 combines with J gene TRBJ2-5; D is perhaps TRBD1 (6 bases). Between the trimmed V and J ends, which lost 3 bases and 5 bases, there was a span of 10 bases. In germline, CDR1 is SGHVS, CDR2 FQNEAQ. The CDR3 is 13 residues long. The DNA of the CDR3 is TGTGCCAGCAGCTTCACAGGGTACGAGACCCAGTACTTC. This gives the protein CASSFTGYETQYF.

This clone was recorded a few times. The rearrangement links TRBV5-6 to TRBJ2-3, with 9 bases aligning to TRBD2. Germline CDR1 reads SGHDT; CDR2 reads YYEEEE. With V trimmed by 0 bases and J by 5 bases, 4 bases remained unmatched. The CDR3 length is 15 residues. CDR3 nucleotides: TGTGCCAGCAGCTTGGGCGGGGGGGCCAGAGATACGCAGTATTTT. Its protein product is CASSLGGGARDTQYF.

V and J are TRBV7-2 and TRBJ2-7; 10 nucleotides line up with TRBD1. Germline trimming cut 5 bases from V and 8 bases from J; bases unmatched to any gene: 12. Germline CDR1 SGHTA, CDR2 FQGNSA. This CDR3 is 15 amino acids long. In DNA form, the CDR3 reads TGTGCCAGCAGCCGGGGGGGGACAGGGGTTGGCCAGCAGTACTTC. Translation: CASSRGGTGVGQQYF.